The clone carrying this T cell receptor beta chain was seen just once. Repertoires were generated with immunoSEQ multiplex PCR, while TCRdb's copy carries only in-frame clones and drops some. The sample consists of roughly 56,000 clones, about 81% of them appearing once. The data originate from a study of T cell responses to AZD1222 COVID-19 vaccine. Trimming cost V 1 base and J 6 bases, with 4 bases left between them. Germline V CDR1 and CDR2: LNHDA, SQIVND (reference sequence). The CDR3 extends over 12 amino acids. The clonotype comes from an adult who received the AZD1222 COVID-19 vaccine. The V gene is TRBV19, the J gene TRBJ2-1, with D unresolved. Sample: peripheral blood, taken 28 days after the second AZD1222 dose. The CDR3 region is CASSIVTNEQFF. Written as DNA, the CDR3 is TGTGCCAGTAGTATAGTCACCAATGAGCAGTTCTTC.